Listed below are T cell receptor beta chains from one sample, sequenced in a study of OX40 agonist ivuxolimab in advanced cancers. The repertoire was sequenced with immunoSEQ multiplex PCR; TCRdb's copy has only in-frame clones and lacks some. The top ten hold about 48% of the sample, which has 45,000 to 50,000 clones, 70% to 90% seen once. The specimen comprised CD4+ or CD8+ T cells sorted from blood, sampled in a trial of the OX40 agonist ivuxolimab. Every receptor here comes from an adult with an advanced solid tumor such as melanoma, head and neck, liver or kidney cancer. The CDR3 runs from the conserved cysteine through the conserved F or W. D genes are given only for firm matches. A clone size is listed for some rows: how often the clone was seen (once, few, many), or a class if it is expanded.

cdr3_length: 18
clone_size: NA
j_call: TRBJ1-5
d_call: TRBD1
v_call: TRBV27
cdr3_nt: TGTGCCAGCAGACCATACTCCTCCGGACAGGGGCCCAATCAGCCCCAGCATTTT
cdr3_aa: CASRPYSSGQGPNQPQHF

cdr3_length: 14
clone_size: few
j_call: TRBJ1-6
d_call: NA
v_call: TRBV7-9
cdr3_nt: TGTGCCAGCAGCATTGGGACGTCCGGTTCACCCCTCCACTTT
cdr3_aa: CASSIGTSGSPLHF

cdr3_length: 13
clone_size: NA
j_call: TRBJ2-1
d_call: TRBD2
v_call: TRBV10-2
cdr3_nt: TGCGCCACCCTGTCTCAGCGGGGGGATGAGCAGTTCTTC
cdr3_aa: CATLSQRGDEQFF

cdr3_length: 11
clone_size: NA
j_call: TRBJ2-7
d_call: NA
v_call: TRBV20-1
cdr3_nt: TGCAGTGCTAGAGATCCGGCGGTGCAGTACTTC
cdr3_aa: CSARDPAVQYF

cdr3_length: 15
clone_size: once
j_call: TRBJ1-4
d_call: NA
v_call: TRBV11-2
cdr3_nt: TGTGCCAGCAGCTTAGTCGTAGGGGTTAGTGAAAAACTGTTTTTT
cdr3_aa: CASSLVVGVSEKLFF

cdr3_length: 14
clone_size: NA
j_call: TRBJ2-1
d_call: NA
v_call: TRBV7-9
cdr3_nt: TGTGCCAGCAGCTCCCCGTATACAGGCAATGAGCAGTTCTTC
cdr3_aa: CASSSPYTGNEQFF

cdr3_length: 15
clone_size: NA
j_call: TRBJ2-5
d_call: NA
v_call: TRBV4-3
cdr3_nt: TGCGCCAGCAGCCAAGATGCGGCAGGGAGGAAGACCCAGTACTTC
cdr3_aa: CASSQDAAGRKTQYF

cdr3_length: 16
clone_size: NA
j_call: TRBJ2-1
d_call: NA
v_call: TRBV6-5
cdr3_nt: TGTGCCAGCAGTTACTCACTTGGAGGGGGATACAATGAGCAGTTCTTC
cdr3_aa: CASSYSLGGGYNEQFF

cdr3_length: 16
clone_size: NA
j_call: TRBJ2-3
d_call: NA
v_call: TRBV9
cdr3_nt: TGTGCCAGCAGCGTAGATAGCGGTGCTAGCACAGATACGCAGTATTTT
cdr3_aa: CASSVDSGASTDTQYF

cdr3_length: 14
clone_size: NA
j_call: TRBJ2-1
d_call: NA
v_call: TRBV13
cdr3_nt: TGTGCCAGCAGCCCCAGGGCGGGGATCCATGAGCAGTTCTTC
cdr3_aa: CASSPRAGIHEQFF

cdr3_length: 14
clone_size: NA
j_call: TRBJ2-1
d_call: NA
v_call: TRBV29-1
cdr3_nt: TGCAGCGTTGTGGGTTCCGGCTCCTACAATGAGCAGTTCTTC
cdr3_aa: CSVVGSGSYNEQFF

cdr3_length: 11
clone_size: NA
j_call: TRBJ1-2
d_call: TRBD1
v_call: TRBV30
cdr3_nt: TGTGCCTGGGCGGGACAGGGGGGCTACACCTTC
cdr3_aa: CAWAGQGGYTF

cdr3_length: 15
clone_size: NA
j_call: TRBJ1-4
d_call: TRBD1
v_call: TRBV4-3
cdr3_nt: TGCGCCAGCAGCGAACACAGGGGCTTTAATGAAAAACTGTTTTTT
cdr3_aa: CASSEHRGFNEKLFF

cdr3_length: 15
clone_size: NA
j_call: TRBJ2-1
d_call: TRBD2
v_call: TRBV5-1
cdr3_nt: TGCGCCAGCAGCTTTGCGACTAGCGGGTACAATGAGCAGTTCTTC
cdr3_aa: CASSFATSGYNEQFF